Each of the 13 T cell receptor beta chains below was sequenced from the same sample in a study of control samples from healthy donors and cancer patients. Sequencing was performed with immunoSEQ multiplex PCR; in TCRdb, only in-frame clones are kept and a portion is missing. Among around 140,000 clones, roughly 93% were seen once, and the ten largest hold more than 5%. The sample consisted of blood. These receptors all come from a man aged 18 to 35 in good health.

The gene calls are TRBV6-2 or TRBV6-3 and TRBJ1-1, with D unclear. The V gene lost 2 bases and the J gene lost 2 bases, with 6 bases spanning the gap. The germline CDR1 and CDR2 sequences are MNHEY and SVGEGT. The CDR3 has 13 residues. CDR3 sequence reads: CASSYVSNTEAFF. The DNA for the CDR3 is TGTGCCAGCAGTTACGTGAGTAACACTGAAGCTTTCTTT.

J is TRBJ2-3 and V is TRBV6-5; a possible D gene is TRBD2 (6 bases). The CDR3 consists of 16 residues. Per germline, CDR1 MNHEY and CDR2 SVGAGI. The V end was cut by 0 bases, the J end by 0 bases, with 10 bases between. The CDR3 DNA reads as TGTGCCAGCAGTTACTCCGGGGGTAGAAGCACAGATACGCAGTATTTT. Protein product: CASSYSGGRSTDTQYF.

This rearrangement joins TRBV7-9 to TRBJ2-2; D is unclear. V was trimmed by 3 bases and J by 2 bases, leaving 4 bases between them. The CDR3 is 13 residues long. Germline values: CDR1 SEHNR, CDR2 FQNEAQ (reference sequence). Written as DNA, the CDR3 is TGTGCCAGCAGCTTGATAAACACCGGGGAGCTGTTTTTT. Protein: CASSLINTGELFF.

This chain links TRBV6-6 with TRBJ2-5; 8 nucleotides agree with TRBD2. This CDR3 is 13 amino acids long. J was trimmed by 5 bases and V by 6 bases; bases with no gene match: 5. Germline lookup yields CDR1 MNHNY and CDR2 SVGAGI (reference sequence). The CDR3 nucleotides are TGTGCCAGCAGCCGCGGGGGGCTCGAGACCCAGTACTTC. This codes for CASSRGGLETQYF.

The rearrangement links TRBV5-1 to TRBJ2-7, with 8 nucleotides matching TRBD2. Trimming cost V 0 bases and J 6 bases; bases outside gene matches: 8. Germline V CDR1 and CDR2: SGHRS, YFSETQ. The CDR3 runs 15 residues. The CDR3 region is CASSLAGGTSGEQYF. For the CDR3, the DNA is TGCGCCAGCAGCTTGGCGGGGGGGACTTCGGGCGAGCAGTACTTC.

The genes are TRBV19 and TRBJ2-2; D not certain. V was shortened by 6 bases and J by 0 bases, with 14 bases between the two germline ends. Germline lookup yields CDR1 LNHDA and CDR2 SQIVND (reference sequence). The CDR3 consists of 16 residues. The CDR3 nucleotides read TGTGCCAGTAGAGTGGTCGGCGGATCGAACACCGGGGAGCTGTTTTTT. Its protein product is CASRVVGGSNTGELFF. The entire variable domain, with the rest obtained from reference TRBV19 and TRBJ2-2, is as follows: DGGITQSPKYLFRKEGQNVTLSCEQNLNHDAMYWYRQDPGQGLRLIYYSQIVNDFQKGDIAEGYSVSREKKESFPLTVTSAQKNPTAFYLCASRVVGGSNTGELFFGEGSRLTVL.

The chain couples TRBV10-3 to TRBJ2-2, with 10 bases matching TRBD1. Germline V gene data show CDR1 as ENHRY and CDR2 as SYGVKD. V was pared by 1 base and J by 3 bases, with 11 bases of the junction left unmatched. The CDR3 contains 19 residues. In DNA form, the CDR3 reads TGTGCCATCAGTGAGTTTAGTACCGGGACAGGGGCATACACCGGGGAGCTGTTTTTT. Translated, it gives CAISEFSTGTGAYTGELFF.

CDR3 sequence (DNA): TGTGCCAGCAGCCCGGGCATGGGGCGATCCACATACAATGAGCAGTTCTTC. Its translation: CASSPGMGRSTYNEQFF. The rearrangement joins TRBV3-1 (or the pseudogene TRBV3-2) to TRBJ2-1; D is possibly TRBD1 (5 bases). The V end was cut by 4 bases, the J end by 4 bases, with 20 bases between. The germline V gene has CDR1 LGHDT and CDR2 YNNKEL (reference sequence). The CDR3 is 17 residues long.

V usage is TRBV9 and J usage is TRBJ2-3; TRBD1 is a possible D gene (5 bases). Between the trimmed V and J ends, which lost 2 bases and 1 base, there was a span of 14 bases. CDR1 is SGDLS and CDR2 is YYNGEE in the germline V gene. CDR3 length: 16 residues. The CDR3 DNA follows: TGTGCCAGCAGCGTGGGGCGTTTGCTCGGCACAGATACGCAGTATTTT. This sequence encodes CASSVGRLLGTDTQYF. The whole variable domain, remainder taken from reference TRBV9 and TRBJ2-3, is DSGVTQTPKHLITATGQRVTLRCSPRSGDLSVYWYQQSLDQGLQFLIQYYNGEERAKGNILERFSAQQFPDLHSELNLSSLELGDSALYFCASSVGRLLGTDTQYFGPGTRLTVL.

The chain combines TRBV3-1 (or the pseudogene TRBV3-2) with TRBJ1-5; D is perhaps TRBD1 (5 bases). This CDR3 has 13 amino acids. V was pared by 2 bases and J by 5 bases, with 7 bases between. Germline CDR1 reads LGHDT; CDR2 reads YNNKEL (reference sequence). DNA of the CDR3: TGTGCCAGCAGCCAAAGCAGGGATCAGCCCCAGCATTTT. Its protein is CASSQSRDQPQHF.

V usage is TRBV27 and J usage is TRBJ2-1; TRBD2 might be the D (6 bases). The V end was cut by 1 base, the J end by 8 bases, with 15 bases between. The CDR3 consists of 15 residues. Germline V gene data show CDR1 as MNHEY and CDR2 as SMNVEV (reference sequence). CDR3 nucleotides: TGTGCCAGCAGTTTATTTTGGGCAGGAGGGGATGAGCAGTTCTTC. Encoded protein: CASSLFWAGGDEQFF.

The chain couples TRBV6-4 to TRBJ1-6; 8 nucleotides match TRBD1. The CDR3 consists of 15 residues. V was pared by 6 bases and J by 3 bases, with 4 bases of the junction left unmatched. Looked up from germline, CDR1 is MRHNA and CDR2 is SNTAGT. CDR3 sequence reads: CASRDGTGYNSPLHF. The DNA of the CDR3 is TGTGCCAGCAGGGACGGGACAGGCTATAATTCACCCCTCCACTTT.

The chain carries TRBV11-2 and TRBJ1-2; no reliable D call. Germline V gene data show CDR1 as SGHAT and CDR2 as FQNNGV. The CDR3 extends over 15 amino acids. Trimming cost V 0 bases and J 8 bases, with 16 bases left between them. The CDR3 region has the DNA TGTGCCAGCAGCTTAGATTTAAGGGAATTAGAAGGCTACACCTTC. Its protein is CASSLDLRELEGYTF.